This TCR beta chain was sequenced during a study of blood T cell repertoires in COVID-19. Generated by immunoSEQ multiplex PCR, the TCRdb table keeps only in-frame clones and is missing some. The sample has more than 300,000 clones, roughly 90% seen once; the top ten hold about 6.7%. This TCR came from a woman aged 70-85 years with COVID-19, enrolled during active disease. The sample taken for sequencing was peripheral blood.

As DNA, the CDR3 is TGTGCCAGCAGCCCCACGGACAGGGGGCTCTACAATGAGCAGTTCTTC. Residues: CASSPTDRGLYNEQFF. The rearrangement uses TRBV7-9 and TRBJ2-1; the match to TRBD1 covers 11 bases. The CDR3 covers 16 residues. V lost 5 bases to trimming and J lost 3 bases; unmatched junction nucleotides: 6. Germline V gene lookup returns CDR1 SEHNR and CDR2 FQNEAQ (reference sequence).